The rows below give T cell receptor beta chains drawn from one sample of a study of long-term antiretroviral therapy in people with HIV. Profiling relied on immunoSEQ multiplex PCR, and the TCRdb table lists in-frame clones only, not all of them. This sample yields fewer than 25,000 clones, of which about 91% are seen a single time; 8.7% belongs to the top ten. Here the sequenced sample was unsorted PBMCs, taken 1.8 years before starting antiretroviral therapy. Receptors originate from a man aged 50-60 years with HIV. The CDR3 runs from the conserved cysteine through the conserved F or W. The D gene is left open where the match is weak. Clone size is given for some rows only: seen once, a few or many times, or a class if the clone is expanded.

>-|-|TRBJ2-5|TRBV4-1
CASSQGFRGTRETQYF
TGCGCCAGCAGCCAAGGATTCAGGGGGACTAGGGAGACCCAGTACTTC
>-|-|TRBJ2-1|TRBV5-4
CASSLVAEGVYEQFF
TGTGCCAGCAGCTTGGTGGCCGAGGGAGTCTATGAGCAGTTCTTC
>-|TRBD1|TRBJ1-5|TRBV5-6
CASSFYRGFGSNQPQHF
TGTGCCAGCAGCTTTTACAGGGGTTTTGGGAGCAATCAGCCCCAGCATTTT
>once|-|TRBJ1-4|TRBV7-2
CASSLAGAGEKLFF
TGTGCCAGCAGCTTAGCAGGGGCGGGGGAAAAACTGTTTTTT
>-|-|TRBJ1-2|TRBV30
CAGRDSNYGYTF
TGTGCCGGCCGGGACTCTAACTATGGCTACACCTTC
>-|TRBD2|TRBJ2-3|TRBV7-2
CASSFREGADTQYF
TGTGCCAGCAGCTTCCGGGAGGGGGCAGATACGCAGTATTTT
>-|-|TRBJ2-2|TRBV7-2
CASRPSHPEGGELFF
TGTGCCAGCAGGCCAAGTCACCCCGAAGGCGGGGAGCTGTTTTTT
>once|-|TRBJ2-3|TRBV27
CASRRALWDTQYF
TGTGCCAGCAGGAGGGCTCTTTGGGATACGCAGTATTTT
>-|-|TRBJ1-1|TRBV7-9
CASSASGGSTEAFF
TGTGCCAGCAGCGCCTCAGGAGGTAGTACTGAAGCTTTCTTT
>-|TRBD1|TRBJ2-7|TRBV19
CASSIAETGSYEQYF
TGTGCCAGTAGTATAGCTGAGACAGGGTCTTACGAGCAGTACTTC
>-|-|TRBJ2-7|TRBV11-2
CASSRPTVSGDEQYF
TGTGCCAGCAGCCGTCCGACAGTCTCAGGGGACGAGCAGTACTTC
>once|TRBD2|TRBJ2-2|TRBV4-1
CASSRIKGGSPSGSGTGELFF
TGCGCCAGCAGCCGAATAAAGGGGGGGTCCCCTAGCGGGAGTGGAACCGGGGAGCTGTTTTTT
>-|TRBD2|TRBJ2-7|TRBV11-2
CASSSNVLAIGEQYF
TGTGCCAGCAGCTCGAACGTACTAGCGATTGGCGAGCAGTACTTC
>-|-|TRBJ1-1|TRBV9
CASRRWQGPNTEAFF
TGTGCCAGCAGACGGTGGCAGGGGCCGAACACTGAAGCTTTCTTT
>-|-|TRBJ1-2|TRBV6-5
CASSAANYGYTF
TGTGCCAGCAGTGCAGCGAACTATGGCTACACCTTC
>-|-|TRBJ1-1|TRBV25-1
CASSEWTTEAFF
TGTGCCAGCAGTGAATGGACCACTGAAGCTTTCTTT
>-|-|TRBJ2-6|TRBV27
CASSLQTGSGANVLTF
TGTGCCAGCAGTTTACAAACTGGCTCTGGGGCCAACGTCCTGACTTTC
>once|-|TRBJ1-3|TRBV11-1
CASSLAGGGNTIYF
TGTGCCAGCAGCTTAGCGGGCGGTGGAAACACCATATATTTT
>-|TRBD1|TRBJ1-2|TRBV28
CASLKGQGYGYTF
TGTGCCAGCCTGAAGGGACAGGGTTATGGCTACACCTTC
>-|-|TRBJ1-5|TRBV19
CASSMLGSADYSNQPQHF
TGTGCCAGTAGTATGCTGGGTTCGGCGGATTATAGCAATCAGCCCCAGCATTTT
>-|-|TRBJ2-7|TRBV5-1
CASSLVGSAYEQYF
TGCGCCAGCAGCTTGGTTGGCAGTGCCTACGAGCAGTACTTC
>-|-|TRBJ1-1|TRBV7-8
CASSPFAAVNTEAFF
TGTGCCAGCAGCCCTTTCGCGGCCGTGAACACTGAAGCTTTCTTT
>-|-|TRBJ2-7|TRBV10-3
CAISEWRGQGSYEQYF
TGTGCCATCAGTGAGTGGAGGGGGCAGGGCTCCTACGAGCAGTACTTC
>-|-|TRBJ1-3|TRBV6-5
CASSYLGSGNTIYF
TGTGCCAGCAGTTACCTCGGCTCTGGAAACACCATATATTTT